The 3 T cell receptor beta chains below come from one sample, sequenced in a study of molecular identifiers for immune sequencing clone quantification. TCRdb reprocessed the PCR reads with MiXCR, giving one entry per CDR3 protein. The sample comprises more than 450,000 distinct CDR3 sequences, about 26% of which are singletons, and around 0.79% rests with the top ten. Sequencing was performed on naive CD8+ T cells from blood, with Jurkat cell RNA spiked in. Subset given: FACS-sorted CD8+CD4-CCR7+CD45RA+ naive T cells. All receptors come from a human donor in good health. Some libraries in this study had Jurkat cell RNA spiked in.

As concerns this clonotype: The junction departs from germline at one end; a sequencing error may be responsible. The rearrangement joins TRBV6-5 to TRBJ2-2; perhaps TRBD1 as D (6 bases). The CDR3 consists of 15 residues. Looked up from germline, CDR1 is MNHEY and CDR2 is SVGAGI. CDR3 bases: TGTGCCAGCAGAGATCGGGACACATCCACCGGGGAGCTGTGTTTT. It encodes CASRDRDTSTGELCF.

A note on this clonotype: A much larger clone lies a single base off, so this may be a read error. The J gene is TRBJ2-3, the V gene TRBV9; D might be TRBD1 (7 bases). There are 16 residues in the CDR3. V gave up 0 bases and J gave up 4 bases, with 15 bases separating them. Germline V lookup: CDR1 SGDLS, CDR2 YYNGEE. The CDR3 reads CASSVETGGTADTQYF. In DNA form, the CDR3 reads TGTGCCAGCAGCGTAGAAACTGGCGGGACAGCAGATACGCAGTATTTT.

On this clonotype: A much larger clone differs from this one at a single base, so this may be a read error. This chain joins TRBV30 and TRBJ2-7; the D call may be TRBD1 or TRBD2 (5 bases each). Germline-derived CDR1 and CDR2 are GTSNPN and SVGIG (reference sequence). This CDR3 comprises 13 residues. V lost 0 bases and J 4 bases, leaving 10 bases between the germline ends. The CDR3, as DNA: TGTGCCTGGAGTGTACTTGAGGGGTACGAGCAGTACTTC. Translating it yields CAWSVLEGYEQYF.